These 21 T cell receptor beta chains originate from one sample sequenced in a study of CD8+ T cells in alopecia areata. After isolation, RNA underwent reverse transcription to generate cDNA as the sequencing template. Measured with immunoSEQ multiplex PCR; TCRdb has only the in-frame clones, and not every one. Of 220,000 or so clones in the sample, approximately 61% are singletons; the top ten hold 0.45%. The input for sequencing was CD4+ T cells sorted from blood, taken at week 0. The receptors derive from a human donor with alopecia areata.

The V gene is TRBV29-1, the J gene TRBJ1-1; TRBD1 matches at 8 bases. CDR1 is SQVTM and CDR2 is ANQGSEA in the germline V gene. The CDR3 contains 14 residues. After removal of 4 bases from V and 4 bases from J, the junction contained 8 bases not matched to a gene. The CDR3 sequence is CSVVSRTGTTEAFF. The CDR3 coding sequence is TGCAGCGTTGTATCGAGGACAGGGACCACTGAAGCTTTCTTT.

V and J are TRBV7-8 and TRBJ2-1, with TRBD2 matching over 11 bases. This CDR3 region has 16 residues. Per the germline V gene, CDR1 is SGHVS and CDR2 is FQNEAQ. J gave up 8 bases and V 1 base, and 7 bases lay outside the gene matches. The CDR3 here is CASSLVVTSGSYEQFF. The CDR3, as DNA: TGTGCCAGCAGCTTAGTAGTCACTAGCGGGAGCTATGAGCAGTTCTTC.

The chain couples TRBV6-5 to TRBJ2-3; D uncertain. Germline V gene sequence: CDR1 MNHEY, CDR2 SVGAGI. V gave up 2 bases and J gave up 0 bases, with 9 bases separating them. The CDR3 loop spans 15 amino acids. The CDR3 loop is CASSYAFTSTDTQYF. DNA for the CDR3: TGTGCCAGCAGTTACGCGTTTACAAGCACAGATACGCAGTATTTT.

V usage is TRBV9 and J usage is TRBJ1-2; D is unclear. Deletions cut 0 bases from V and 7 bases from J, with 10 bases between. The germline gives CDR1 SGDLS, CDR2 YYNGEE. This CDR3 has 13 amino acids. This CDR3 reads CASSVAGIGGYTF. CDR3 DNA sequence: TGTGCCAGCAGCGTAGCGGGGATAGGTGGCTACACCTTC.

The J gene is TRBJ2-3, the V gene TRBV4-1; 11 bases are shared with TRBD2. V gave up 2 bases and J gave up 2 bases; unmatched junction bases: 3. The germline gives CDR1 MGHRA, CDR2 YSYEKL. The CDR3 spans 16 residues. The CDR3 DNA reads TGCGCCAGCAGCCAAAGGGGACTAGCGGACACAGATACGCAGTATTTT. As protein: CASSQRGLADTDTQYF.

This chain links TRBV7-9 with TRBJ1-2, with D tentatively TRBD1 (6 bases). The germline CDR1 and CDR2 sequences are SEHNR and FQNEAQ (reference sequence). The CDR3 loop spans 14 amino acids. V shed 0 bases and J shed 7 bases, with 12 bases lying between them. The CDR3 reads CASSLAQGYPGYTF. The CDR3 coding sequence is TGTGCCAGCAGCTTAGCCCAGGGGTACCCTGGCTACACCTTC.

This clone has only one observation. The V call is TRBV5-1, the J call TRBJ2-5, with 7 nucleotides matching TRBD2. Germline trimming cut 1 base from V and 4 bases from J; bases unmatched to any gene: 19. The CDR3 has 19 residues. Per the germline V gene, CDR1 is SGHRS and CDR2 is YFSETQ. CDR3 in amino acids: CASSLMIGGTRELGETQYF. The CDR3 DNA is TGCGCCAGCAGCTTGATGATCGGGGGTACGCGGGAGCTAGGAGAGACCCAGTACTTC.

The gene calls are TRBV29-1 and TRBJ2-3; D gene unclear. Germline CDR1 and CDR2: SQVTM and ANQGSEA. The CDR3 runs 16 residues. The ends were cut back, 6 bases at V and 2 bases at J, with 21 bases in the middle. The CDR3 loop reads CSVHEREGWNTDTQYF. For the CDR3, the DNA is TGCAGCGTCCACGAACGTGAAGGGTGGAACACAGATACGCAGTATTTT.

This clone was recorded a few times. The V and J genes are TRBV29-1 and TRBJ1-2; no definite D call. This CDR3 is 12 amino acids long. The germline CDR1 and CDR2 sequences are SQVTM and ANQGSEA. V gave up 5 bases and J gave up 11 bases, with 18 bases separating them. CDR3 region: CSVLTPQRRYTF. The CDR3 coding sequence is TGCAGCGTTCTCACCCCCCAGAGAAGGTACACCTTC.

The DNA of the CDR3 is TGTGCCATCTGGCGGGAAGGTGGAAACACCATATATTTT. This translates into CAIWREGGNTIYF. The chain joins TRBV10-3 to TRBJ1-3; D is ambiguous. Germline V gene lookup returns CDR1 ENHRY and CDR2 SYGVKD. The CDR3 runs to 13 residues. V gave up 8 bases and J gave up 3 bases, with 11 bases separating them.

The gene calls are TRBV30 and TRBJ1-1; no firm D call. Trimming removed 2 bases from V and 6 bases from J, with 13 bases in between. This CDR3 has 13 residues. Germline loops: CDR1 GTSNPN, CDR2 SVGIG (reference sequence). The CDR3 loop reads CAWSPYGASEAFF. The CDR3 DNA is TGTGCCTGGAGTCCATATGGTGCGTCTGAAGCTTTCTTT.

This clone was observed a handful of times. V usage is TRBV11-2 and J usage is TRBJ2-7, with D perhaps TRBD2 (7 bases). Germline V gene lookup returns CDR1 SGHAT and CDR2 FQNNGV. V lost 3 bases and J 0 bases, leaving 12 bases between the germline ends. This CDR3 spans 15 amino acids. CDR3 nucleotide sequence: TGTGCCAGCAGCTTTAGGGGGGGAAGCTCCTACGAGCAGTACTTC. It specifies CASSFRGGSSYEQYF.

The chain combines TRBV29-1 with TRBJ2-5; tentative D call: TRBD1 (6 bases). Trimming took off 5 bases at V and 3 bases at J, with 10 bases between the two ends. CDR1 and CDR2 (germline): SQVTM, ANQGSEA. CDR3 size: 12 residues. The CDR3 reads CSVSEGEETQYF. CDR3 DNA: TGCAGCGTTTCCGAGGGGGAAGAGACCCAGTACTTC. The full variable domain, rest sourced from reference TRBV29-1 and TRBJ2-5, is SAVISQKPSRDICQRGTSLTIQCQVDSQVTMMFWYRQQPGQSLTLIATANQGSEATYESGFVIDKFPISRPNLTFSTLTVSNMSPEDSSIYLCSVSEGEETQYFGPGTRLLVL.

This chain connects TRBV15 to TRBJ1-6; 9 bases are shared with TRBD1. The CDR3 contains 14 residues. V was pared by 3 bases and J by 10 bases, with 4 bases of the junction left unmatched. Per the germline V gene, CDR1 is LNHNV and CDR2 is YYDKDF (reference sequence). CDR3 sequence reads: CATSRGQGGSPLHF. The DNA for the CDR3 is TGTGCCACCAGCAGGGGACAGGGCGGATCACCCCTCCACTTT.

The gene calls are TRBV19 and TRBJ1-2, with a weak D call TRBD1 (5 bases). Germline-derived CDR1 and CDR2 are LNHDA and SQIVND (reference sequence). Trimming left V 6 bases short and J 4 bases short, with 12 bases between. The CDR3 spans 13 residues. Here the CDR3 reads CASSLDRPYGYTF. The CDR3 DNA follows: TGTGCCAGTAGCCTTGACAGACCCTATGGCTACACCTTC.

The rearrangement joins TRBV9 to TRBJ2-1; TRBD2 agrees at 10 bases. The V gene end was trimmed by 2 bases and the J gene end by 14 bases; junction bases not matched to a gene: 10. Germline CDR1 is SGDLS and CDR2 is YYNGEE. The CDR3 is 14 residues long. The CDR3 region is CASSVASSGSLEFF. The CDR3 DNA sequence: TGTGCCAGCAGCGTGGCGTCTAGCGGGAGCCTGGAGTTCTTC.

This clone was found a few times. This chain links TRBV5-1 with TRBJ2-1; 13 bases line up with TRBD2. V lost 4 bases, J lost 6 bases, and 7 bases stayed unmatched. Germline V gene data show CDR1 as SGHRS and CDR2 as YFSETQ. The CDR3 is 16 amino acids. CDR3 in DNA: TGCGCCAGCAGCGGGGCGTGGACTAGCGGGAGCAATGAGCAGTTCTTC. Translation gives CASSGAWTSGSNEQFF.

V and J are TRBV30 and TRBJ2-1, with 11 bases fitting TRBD1. The J segment lost 3 bases and the V segment lost 4 bases, leaving 5 bases of the junction unmatched. The CDR3 spans 15 residues. Looked up from germline, CDR1 is GTSNPN and CDR2 is SVGIG (reference sequence). The DNA of the CDR3 is TGTGCCTGGACCGCCGGGACAGGGGGCTACAATGAGCAGTTCTTC. It is translated as CAWTAGTGGYNEQFF.

This clone was found a few times. The chain uses TRBV29-1 and TRBJ1-2; D gene uncertain. V was clipped by 0 bases and J by 6 bases, with 17 bases between them. This CDR3 is built from 15 residues. In germline, CDR1 is SQVTM, CDR2 ANQGSEA. CDR3: CSVEESGFIRHGYTF. DNA for the CDR3: TGCAGCGTTGAAGAGTCGGGGTTTATTCGTCATGGCTACACCTTC.

The J gene is TRBJ2-2, the V gene TRBV19, with 7 bases matching TRBD2. Trimming cost V 3 bases and J 5 bases; bases outside gene matches: 9. This CDR3 comprises 16 residues. In germline, CDR1 is LNHDA, CDR2 SQIVND (reference sequence). The CDR3 protein is CASSIRGRAVTGELFF. CDR3 coding DNA: TGTGCCAGTAGTATCCGTGGGAGGGCTGTAACCGGGGAGCTGTTTTTT.

The chain employs TRBV30 and TRBJ2-1; D perhaps matches TRBD1 (5 bases). The CDR3 sequence is 15 residues long. Trimming removed 1 base from V and 2 bases from J, with 12 bases in between. Germline V lookup: CDR1 GTSNPN, CDR2 SVGIG (reference sequence). The CDR3 loop reads CAWSEGALPYNEQFF. Here the CDR3 DNA reads TGTGCCTGGAGTGAAGGGGCCCTCCCCTACAATGAGCAGTTCTTC. The full variable domain, rest sourced from reference TRBV30 and TRBJ2-1, is SQTIHQWPATLVQPVGSPLSLECTVEGTSNPNLYWYRQAAGRGLQLLFYSVGIGQISSEVPQNLSASRPQDRQFILSSKKLLLSDSGFYLCAWSEGALPYNEQFFGPGTRLTVL.